This TCR beta chain is drawn from a study of cytomegalovirus exposure and HLA in healthy donors. CDR3 length equals 14 residues. CDR1 MNHEY and CDR2 SVGAGI come from the germline V gene. The V end lost 6 bases, the J end lost 4 bases, and 15 bases lay between the germline ends. PCR was performed using 60 Vbeta and 13 Jbeta primers. Clones were read by immunoSEQ multiplex PCR, and TCRdb kept only the in-frame ones, dropping some. The profile covers around 150,000 clones, with 70% to 80% appearing a single time and 3.5% taken by the ten largest. Study-level results: The Asian-associated ancestry cluster reportedly had fewer N-insertions than the approximately 700-donor mean in a later analysis.

About this clone itself: Antigen unknown.

The chain couples TRBV6-5 to TRBJ2-5; possibly TRBD2 for D (5 bases). The clonotype was recovered from a human donor in good health. Sequencing was carried out using PBMCs. The CDR3 region has the DNA TGTGCCAGCAGACGAATCGGGGTATTAGAGACCCAGTACTTC. Translated: CASRRIGVLETQYF.